A single sample gave rise to the 25 T cell receptor beta chains below, sequenced in a study of beta chain features in type 1 diabetes listed by TCRdb under 2018. General conclusions and limits of the study: In all four CD4+ subsets, TCRB CDR3 length was moderately but significantly shorter in type 1 diabetes patients.

No antigen has been identified for these receptors. The library was prepared using the immunoSEQ multiplex PCR assay. All of the isolated RNA was reverse transcribed with the High Capacity cDNA Reverse Transcription Kit, so expressed TCRB transcripts were sequenced. The table comes from immuneACCESS by way of TCRdb, which keeps in-frame sequences with V and J called. Part of the clones is missing from these tables; in studies checked, under half for an unresolved V gene and the rest for unknown reasons. The sample contains fewer than 400,000 clones, roughly 9% of them found a single time. The ten most abundant clones make up roughly 0.99% of the sample. Material: central memory CD4+ T cells from blood. The receptors stem from a man aged 25-40 years with type 1 diabetes.

The chain recombines TRBV10-3 with TRBJ1-5; D gene ambiguous. CDR1 is ENHRY, CDR2 SYGVKD, per germline. V shed 3 bases and J shed 1 base, with 10 bases lying between them. The CDR3 is 15 amino acids. This chain's CDR3 is CAISDKVGSNQPQHF. The CDR3 bases are TGTGCCATCAGTGATAAGGTGGGCAGCAATCAGCCCCAGCATTTT.

In its sample, this clone was seen many times. J is TRBJ2-1 and V is TRBV12-5; TRBD1 or TRBD2 may be the D gene (5 bases each). V shed 4 bases and J shed 9 bases, with 10 bases lying between them. There are 12 residues in the CDR3. CDR1 is LGHNT, CDR2 FRNRAP, per germline. The CDR3 nucleotides read TGTGCTAGTGGTTCCGGGACCTTTGAGCAGTTCTTC. As protein: CASGSGTFEQFF. The full variable domain, its missing parts supplied by reference TRBV12-5 and TRBJ2-1, is DARVTQTPRHKVTEMGQEVTMRCQPILGHNTVFWYRQTMMQGLELLAYFRNRAPLDDSGMPKDRFSAEMPDATLATLKIQPSEPRDSAVYFCASGSGTFEQFFGPGTRLTVL.

This chain joins TRBV7-6 and TRBJ2-6, with D unresolved. The germline V gene encodes CDR1 SGHVS and CDR2 FNYEAQ. This CDR3 is built from 22 residues. V lost 5 bases and J lost 0, with 29 bases in between. The DNA for the CDR3 is TGTGCCAGCAGCCGTAAACCCCTCGCCGGCTCGGACCGTCTCTCTGGGGCCAACGTCCTGACTTTC. This gives the protein CASSRKPLAGSDRLSGANVLTF.

This clone was seen ten or more times. The chain joins TRBV7-9 to TRBJ1-1; D is possibly TRBD1 (6 bases). Germline assignment: CDR1 SEHNR and CDR2 FQNEAQ (reference sequence). This CDR3 is 12 amino acids long. Trimming took 6 bases from V and 7 from J, leaving 12 bases between them. The CDR3, as DNA: TGTGCCAGCAGATCGACAGGTTATGAAGCTTTCTTT. Translating gives CASRSTGYEAFF.

This clone was seen at least ten times. CDR3 protein: CANQGTEAFF. The CDR3 DNA reads as TGTGCCAACCAGGGGACTGAAGCTTTCTTT. This chain uses TRBV2 with TRBJ1-1; tentatively, D is TRBD1 (6 bases). Germline values: CDR1 SNHLY, CDR2 FYNNEI. V was pared by 10 bases and J by 5 bases, with 8 bases between. The CDR3 is 10 amino acids.

This clone was detected only a few times. The rearrangement links TRBV19 to TRBJ2-7; D is perhaps TRBD1 (5 bases). The germline V gene encodes CDR1 LNHDA and CDR2 SQIVND (reference sequence). V was pared by 6 bases and J by 1 base, with 10 bases between. This CDR3 region has 13 residues. The CDR3 here is CASSTQESYEQYF. CDR3 DNA: TGTGCCAGTAGCACACAGGAGTCCTACGAGCAGTACTTC.

This clone showed up just a few times. This sequence joins TRBV6-1 and TRBJ2-3; TRBD2 matches 7 bases. Germline CDR1 MNHNS, CDR2 SASEGT. J gave up 2 bases and V 6 bases, and 8 bases lay outside the gene matches. The CDR3 extends over 15 amino acids. CDR3 nucleotides: TGTGCCAGCAGCGCCCACCGGGGGGACACAGATACGCAGTATTTT. It codes for CASSAHRGDTDTQYF.

This clone was found a few times. The genes are TRBV7-8 and TRBJ1-5, with D hard to call. Germline V CDR1 and CDR2: SGHVS, FQNEAQ. CDR3 length equals 14 residues. Between the trimmed V and J ends, which lost 3 bases and 6 bases, there was a span of 12 bases. CDR3 DNA: TGTGCCAGCAGCTTGGGTCGGGAGAGTCAGCCCCAGCATTTT. Protein product: CASSLGRESQPQHF.

The rearrangement links TRBV11-2 to TRBJ2-7; no clear D. The CDR3 spans 13 residues. The V gene lost 1 base and the J gene lost 4 bases, with 8 bases spanning the gap. Germline CDR1 is SGHAT and CDR2 is FQNNGV. The CDR3 DNA follows: TGTGCCAGCAGCTTAGGTCCAGTTTACGAGCAGTACTTC. It translates to CASSLGPVYEQYF.

This clone was counted a few times. The rearrangement joins TRBV10-3 to TRBJ2-5; 10 nucleotides match TRBD2. CDR1 ENHRY and CDR2 SYGVKD come from the germline V gene. V shed 10 bases and J 5 bases; nucleotides not matched to a gene: 4. This CDR3 region has 12 residues. CDR3 DNA: TGTGCCACCCGGACTAGCGGTGAGACCCAGTACTTC. As protein: CATRTSGETQYF.

This clone was seen a few times. The identical CDR3 is also encoded by other nucleotide sequences in the sample. V gene TRBV6-5 combines with J gene TRBJ2-2; no reliable D call. CDR3 length: 13 amino acids. Germline loops: CDR1 MNHEY, CDR2 SVGAGI. Trimming left V 2 bases short and J 3 bases short, with 4 bases between. The CDR3 bases are TGTGCCAGCAGTTACACCCACACCGGGGAGCTGTTTTTT. As protein: CASSYTHTGELFF.

This clone was seen a handful of times. This rearrangement joins TRBV30 to TRBJ1-4; no definite D call. CDR1 and CDR2 from the germline V gene are GTSNPN and SVGIG (reference sequence). V lost 5 bases, J lost 8 bases, and 15 bases lay in between. The CDR3 loop spans 13 amino acids. The CDR3, as DNA: TGTGCCTGGGAAACGGAATCCTCGGAAAAACTGTTTTTT. The encoded protein is CAWETESSEKLFF.

A few counts support this clone. In the same sample, other DNA sequences code for this CDR3. The chain is built from TRBV29-1 and TRBJ1-1; 8 bases agree with TRBD1. Germline CDR1 is SQVTM and CDR2 is ANQGSEA. Trimming took 5 bases from V and 1 from J; bases not matched to a gene: 3. This CDR3 region has 13 residues. The CDR3 sequence: CSVLGQGNTEAFF. The CDR3 bases are TGCAGCGTTCTTGGACAGGGGAACACTGAAGCTTTCTTT.

This clone was seen once. V and J are TRBV29-1 and TRBJ2-3, with D hard to call. Trimming removed 5 bases at V and 5 bases at J, with 8 bases between. The CDR3 spans 11 residues. Germline CDR1 and CDR2: SQVTM and ANQGSEA. The CDR3 DNA is TGCAGCGTTAAGAGAGGAGATACGCAGTATTTT. Protein product: CSVKRGDTQYF.

The J gene is TRBJ1-4, the V gene TRBV21-1; TRBD1, the table's D call, lacks a check against the DNA. TRBV21-1 is classified as a pseudogene. The CDR3 extends over 12 amino acids. CDR3 coding DNA: TGTGCCAGCACCGGACAGGTCGATAAACTGTTTTTT. It yields the protein CASTGQVDKLFF.

This rearrangement joins TRBV5-6 to TRBJ2-7; maybe TRBD1 (5 bases). The CDR3 length is 15 residues. Germline-derived CDR1 and CDR2 are SGHDT and YYEEEE. V gave up 7 bases and J gave up 1 base, with 18 bases separating them. This CDR3 reads CASGSSGSLSYEQYF. CDR3 sequence (DNA): TGTGCCAGCGGATCGTCAGGGTCCCTGTCCTACGAGCAGTACTTC.

This clone has more than one count but fewer than ten. The V call is TRBV5-5, the J call TRBJ2-1; 8 bases agree with TRBD2. Looked up from germline, CDR1 is SGHKS and CDR2 is YYEKEE (reference sequence). The CDR3 covers 15 residues. V trimming: 1 base; J trimming: 5 bases; junction bases outside the gene matches: 5. For the CDR3, the DNA is TGTGCCAGCAGCTTGTCTCTAGCGGGCGACAATGAGCAGTTCTTC. It codes for CASSLSLAGDNEQFF.

This clone was seen just once. This rearrangement joins TRBV6-5 to TRBJ2-5, with D unclear. Trimming removed 5 bases from V and 4 bases from J, with 11 bases in between. CDR3 length equals 13 residues. The germline V gene has CDR1 MNHEY and CDR2 SVGAGI. The CDR3 DNA follows: TGTGCCAGCAGTCGTGGTCCGGGAGAGACCCAGTACTTC. Protein: CASSRGPGETQYF.

This chain joins TRBV11-2 and TRBJ2-2; D unclear. Trimming cost V 2 bases and J 5 bases, with 6 bases left between them. Germline V CDR1 and CDR2: SGHAT, FQNNGV. This CDR3 region has 13 residues. The CDR3 protein is CASSLSGTGELFF. Here the CDR3 DNA reads TGTGCCAGCAGCTTAAGTGGGACCGGGGAGCTGTTTTTT.

J is TRBJ2-7 and V is TRBV2; 7 bases match TRBD1. V shed 5 bases, J shed 2 bases, and the junction held 6 bases outside the gene matches. The V gene's germline CDR1 is SNHLY and CDR2 FYNNEI. This CDR3 is built from 14 residues. Here the CDR3 reads CASSLGQDAYEQYF. CDR3 nucleotides: TGTGCCAGCAGTCTTGGACAGGATGCCTACGAGCAGTACTTC.

The V and J genes are TRBV11-2 and TRBJ2-7, with D possibly TRBD2 on 8 matching bases. Germline CDR1 is SGHAT and CDR2 is FQNNGV. This CDR3 region has 16 residues. The V end was cut by 7 bases, the J end by 5 bases, with 24 bases between. The CDR3 DNA reads TGTGCCAGCACCCCGGGAGGGGGCTACGGGGCCCACGAGCAGTACTTC. As protein: CASTPGGGYGAHEQYF.

The rearrangement joins TRBV2 to TRBJ1-2; maybe TRBD1 (5 bases). Germline CDR1 reads SNHLY; CDR2 reads FYNNEI. Between the trimmed V and J ends, which lost 4 bases and 5 bases, there was a span of 20 bases. This CDR3 is 16 amino acids long. The CDR3 here is CASSAQGSYNLYGYTF. The CDR3 bases are TGTGCCAGCAGTGCGCAGGGCAGCTATAACCTATATGGCTACACCTTC.

A remark on this clone: The junction differs from germline at one of its ends, possibly a read error. The chain links TRBV10-3 to TRBJ1-1; 9 bases agree with TRBD1. Germline V lookup: CDR1 ENHRY, CDR2 SYGVKD. This CDR3 spans 14 amino acids. In DNA form, the CDR3 reads TGTGCCAGCAGTTCGGACAGGGGAGGCACTGAAGCTTTCTTT. Translation gives CASSSDRGGTEAFF.

Only a few counts were recorded for this clone. CDR3: CAWSHGFHEQYF. CDR3 bases: TGTGCCTGGAGTCACGGGTTCCACGAGCAGTACTTC. This rearrangement joins TRBV30 to TRBJ2-7, with no clear D. V lost 2 bases and J 5 bases, leaving 10 bases between the germline ends. Looked up from germline, CDR1 is GTSNPN and CDR2 is SVGIG (reference sequence). The CDR3 runs to 12 residues.

This clone has just a few counts. The chain carries TRBV2 and TRBJ2-2; TRBD2 aligns across 7 bases. V dropped 9 bases and J dropped 3; count of bases not matched to a gene: 10. Per germline, CDR1 SNHLY and CDR2 FYNNEI. The CDR3 has 15 residues. The CDR3 DNA follows: TGTGCCAGAGGGGCCCAGACTAGCCACACCGGGGAGCTGTTTTTT. Amino acid sequence: CARGAQTSHTGELFF.